Following are 23 T cell receptor beta chains from one sample sequenced in a study of cytotoxic CD8 clonotypes in ibrutinib-treated CLL. Assay used: immunoSEQ multiplex PCR; TCRdb lists only in-frame clones, some missing. Among fewer than 400,000 clones listed, roughly 67% were seen once. Here the sequenced sample was PBMCs, taken after 36 months of ibrutinib treatment. Receptor source: a human donor with chronic lymphocytic leukemia.

CDR3 region: CASSPLGPAISYQPQHF. The CDR3 coding sequence is TGCGCCAGCAGCCCCCTGGGCCCCGCCATTTCTTATCAGCCCCAGCATTTT. V gene TRBV4-1 combines with J gene TRBJ1-5; D is unresolved. The germline CDR1 and CDR2 sequences are MGHRA and YSYEKL. The length of the CDR3 is 17 residues. The V end was cut by 4 bases, the J end by 5 bases, with 21 bases between.

This clone has a handful of counts. V and J are TRBV28 and TRBJ2-1, with 7 bases that match TRBD2. V was pared by 8 bases and J by 2 bases, with 9 bases of the junction left unmatched. This CDR3 is built from 15 residues. In germline, CDR1 is MDHEN, CDR2 SYDVKM. The CDR3 DNA sequence: TGTGCCAGCTCCCAAGCAGGACTAGCCTACAATGAGCAGTTCTTC. Its protein product is CASSQAGLAYNEQFF. Drawing the rest from reference TRBV28 and TRBJ2-1, the complete variable domain is DVKVTQSSRYLVKRTGEKVFLECVQDMDHENMFWYRQDPGLGLRLIYFSYDVKMKEKGDIPEGYSVSREKKERFSLILESASTNQTSMYLCASSQAGLAYNEQFFGPGTRLTVL.

This clone was counted between two and nine times. The V and J genes are TRBV6-1 and TRBJ2-7, with D perhaps matching TRBD2 (6 bases). With 4 bases removed from V and 4 bases from J, the gap between germline ends came to 11 bases. The CDR3 sequence is 13 residues long. Per germline, CDR1 MNHNS and CDR2 SASEGT. The CDR3 loop reads CASSAGTDYEQYF. CDR3 nucleotide sequence: TGTGCCAGCAGTGCAGGGACTGATTACGAGCAGTACTTC.

This clone was seen only a few times. The rearrangement uses TRBV7-9 and TRBJ2-7, with a weak D call TRBD1 (6 bases). Looked up from germline, CDR1 is SEHNR and CDR2 is FQNEAQ (reference sequence). V was pared by 7 bases and J by 4 bases, with 26 bases between. The CDR3 totals 17 residues. The CDR3 region is CASTQGPGTQGVYEQYF. CDR3 nucleotide sequence: TGTGCCAGCACTCAAGGTCCCGGGACACAAGGGGTTTACGAGCAGTACTTC.

This clone was observed a few times. The chain links TRBV4-3 to TRBJ2-1; a possible D gene is TRBD1 (5 bases). Trimming took off 0 bases at V and 3 bases at J, with 12 bases between the two ends. The CDR3 runs to 16 residues. Germline assignment: CDR1 LGHNA and CDR2 YSLEER. CDR3 bases: TGCGCCAGCAGCCAAGAGATCACAGGAGTCTACAATGAGCAGTTCTTC. Residues: CASSQEITGVYNEQFF.

This clone was found once. V gene TRBV25-1 combines with J gene TRBJ2-7; the D call may be TRBD1 or TRBD2 (6 bases each). CDR1 MGHDK and CDR2 SYGVNS come from the germline V gene. The V end lost 5 bases, the J end lost 2 bases, and 10 bases lay between the germline ends. The CDR3 sequence is 13 residues long. CDR3 sequence reads: CASSLGGPYEQYF. Here the CDR3 DNA reads TGTGCCAGCAGTCTAGGGGGGCCCTACGAGCAGTACTTC.

This sequence joins TRBV11-1 and TRBJ2-5; 7 bases align to TRBD1. With 1 base clipped from V and 5 bases from J, the junction kept 10 bases outside the gene matches. Looked up from germline, CDR1 is SGHAT and CDR2 is FQDESV (reference sequence). The CDR3 spans 16 residues. The CDR3 DNA reads TGTGCCAGCAGCTTAGGTTTCGACAGGGCTCGTGAGACCCAGTACTTC. Translated: CASSLGFDRARETQYF.

The chain couples TRBV29-1 to TRBJ2-7; 9 bases match TRBD1. The V gene's germline CDR1 is SQVTM and CDR2 ANQGSEA. The CDR3 sequence is 12 residues long. V lost 7 bases and J lost 5; bases outside the gene matches: 6. The DNA of the CDR3 is TGCAGCGCAACCCGGACAGGGGACGAGCAGTACTTC. Its protein product is CSATRTGDEQYF.

This chain uses TRBV5-8 with TRBJ1-3; D unresolved. CDR3 size: 15 residues. Trimming pared 2 bases from V and 0 bases from J, leaving 9 bases between. Per germline, CDR1 SGHTS and CDR2 YDEGEE. The CDR3 nucleotides read TGTGCCAGCAGCTTTTTTCTCCTCTCTGGAAACACCATATATTTT. This sequence encodes CASSFFLLSGNTIYF.

J is TRBJ1-5 and V is TRBV5-8; 7 bases are a match to TRBD1. Trimming at V came to 4 bases and at J to 5 bases, leaving 6 bases not matched to a gene. Per the germline V gene, CDR1 is SGHTS and CDR2 is YDEGEE. The CDR3 loop spans 14 amino acids. CDR3 protein: CASSATGRDQPQHF. The CDR3, as DNA: TGTGCCAGCAGCGCGACAGGGAGGGATCAGCCCCAGCATTTT.

The J gene is TRBJ2-5, the V gene TRBV6-1; D remains ambiguous. Trimming shortened V by 0 bases and J by 4 bases, and 6 bases separated the two germline ends. This CDR3 spans 13 amino acids. Looked up from germline, CDR1 is MNHNS and CDR2 is SASEGT. CDR3 DNA sequence: TGTGCCAGCAGTGAAGCGGTCCCAGAGACCCAGTACTTC. Translation: CASSEAVPETQYF.

The rearrangement uses TRBV7-8 and TRBJ1-1; D gene unclear. Germline V lookup: CDR1 SGHVS, CDR2 FQNEAQ. V gave up 1 base and J gave up 0 bases, with 18 bases separating them. The CDR3 extends over 18 amino acids. CDR3 DNA: TGTGCCAGCAGCTTAGTTGGTCACGGCAGGTCCATGAACACTGAAGCTTTCTTT. As protein: CASSLVGHGRSMNTEAFF.

There are a few counts of this clone. The CDR3 sequence is CAISGTVGSGELFF. CDR3 sequence (DNA): TGTGCCATCAGCGGGACAGTCGGCTCCGGGGAGCTGTTTTTT. The chain couples TRBV10-3 to TRBJ2-2; 7 bases line up with TRBD1. The CDR3 is 14 residues long. V shed 6 bases and J 6 bases; nucleotides not matched to a gene: 7. Germline values: CDR1 ENHRY, CDR2 SYGVKD.

This clone was observed a handful of times. This rearrangement joins TRBV5-1 to TRBJ2-7, with unresolved D. This CDR3 has 15 amino acids. V was clipped by 0 bases and J by 2 bases, with 12 bases between them. From germline, CDR1 is SGHRS and CDR2 YFSETQ. In nucleotides, the CDR3 is TGCGCCAGCAGCTTGGAGGGCGCGGTCACCTACGAGCAGTACTTC. This encodes CASSLEGAVTYEQYF.

The chain links TRBV6-6 to TRBJ1-2; perhaps TRBD1 as D (6 bases). This CDR3 comprises 14 residues. The germline gives CDR1 MNHNY, CDR2 SVGAGI (reference sequence). V shed 8 bases and J shed 6 bases, with 19 bases lying between them. CDR3 nucleotides: TGTGCCAGCTCCCCCACGGGGGGCGCGGATGGCTACACCTTC. Encoded protein: CASSPTGGADGYTF.

This chain uses TRBV29-1 with TRBJ1-5; D unclear. CDR1 and CDR2 (germline): SQVTM, ANQGSEA. This CDR3 comprises 14 residues. The ends were cut back, 3 bases at V and 0 bases at J, with 9 bases in the middle. CDR3 sequence reads: CSVDRALSNQPQHF. DNA of the CDR3: TGCAGCGTTGATCGGGCACTTAGCAATCAGCCCCAGCATTTT.

This chain uses TRBV5-4 with TRBJ2-3, with D uncertain. Trimming removed 3 bases from V and 9 bases from J, with 11 bases in between. Germline V CDR1 and CDR2: SGHNT, YYREEE (reference sequence). This CDR3 is built from 12 residues. The CDR3 here is CASSSHPGTQYF. The CDR3 region has the DNA TGTGCCAGCAGCTCACACCCTGGAACGCAGTATTTT.

The chain joins TRBV29-1 to TRBJ2-7; TRBD2 is a possible D gene (6 bases). CDR1 is SQVTM, CDR2 ANQGSEA, per germline. V dropped 4 bases and J dropped 1 base, with 14 bases sitting between them. CDR3 length: 14 residues. The CDR3 sequence is CSVAGTRTSYEQYF. DNA of the CDR3: TGCAGCGTTGCCGGGACTCGGACTTCCTACGAGCAGTACTTC.

The chain uses TRBV18 and TRBJ2-7; tentative D call: TRBD1 (6 bases). The length of the CDR3 is 15 residues. CDR1 is KGHSH and CDR2 is LQKENI in the germline V gene. The germline V and J ends were trimmed by 1 base and 3 bases, with 13 bases remaining between them. For the CDR3, the DNA is TGTGCCAGCTCACCACAGTTTGGACAGTACTACGAGCAGTACTTC. Amino acid sequence: CASSPQFGQYYEQYF. Using reference TRBV18 and TRBJ2-7 for the parts outside the CDR3, the full variable domain is NAGVMQNPRHLVRRRGQEARLRCSPMKGHSHVYWYRQLPEEGLKFMVYLQKENIIDESGMPKERFSAEFPKEGPSILRIQQVVRGDSAAYFCASSPQFGQYYEQYFGPGTRLTVT.

The table lists this clone with a few counts. This sequence joins TRBV29-1 and TRBJ1-1; D ambiguous. In germline, CDR1 is SQVTM, CDR2 ANQGSEA. There are 8 residues in the CDR3. Between the trimmed V and J ends, which lost 4 bases and 10 bases, there was a span of 4 bases. CDR3 DNA: TGCAGCGTTGGTGGAGCTTTCTTT. This translates into CSVGGAFF. Full variable domain (missing parts from reference TRBV29-1 and TRBJ1-1): SAVISQKPSRDICQRGTSLTIQCQVDSQVTMMFWYRQQPGQSLTLIATANQGSEATYESGFVIDKFPISRPNLTFSTLTVSNMSPEDSSIYLCSVGGAFFGQGTRLTVV.

The chain uses TRBV18 and TRBJ1-2; no reliable D call. Germline loops: CDR1 KGHSH, CDR2 LQKENI. The CDR3 has 15 amino acids. The V and J ends lost 0 bases and 7 bases respectively, with 15 bases between them. CDR3 residues: CASSPPVPSEGGYTF. CDR3 DNA: TGTGCCAGCTCACCACCGGTCCCATCGGAGGGTGGCTACACCTTC.

This clone was counted only a few times. The gene calls are TRBV9 and TRBJ2-7, with TRBD1 as a possible D gene (5 bases). This CDR3 region has 14 residues. Germline CDR1 SGDLS, CDR2 YYNGEE. The germline V and J ends were trimmed by 0 bases and 3 bases, with 10 bases remaining between them. CDR3 nucleotides: TGTGCCAGCAGCGTAGGGCAGGGTCGCTACGAGCAGTACTTC. Protein sequence: CASSVGQGRYEQYF.

The chain uses TRBV7-6 and TRBJ2-2; unclear D gene. CDR1 and CDR2 from the germline V gene are SGHVS and FNYEAQ. Trimming pared 3 bases from V and 2 bases from J, leaving 4 bases between. This CDR3 is built from 13 residues. The DNA of the CDR3 is TGTGCCAGCAGCTTGCGCAACACCGGGGAGCTGTTTTTT. Translation: CASSLRNTGELFF.